These 7 T cell receptor beta chains were all obtained from the same sample, sequenced in a study of immune cell composition in non-small cell lung cancer. Method: immunoSEQ multiplex PCR; TCRdb's copy keeps in-frame clones and lacks some. The table shows 4,000 to 5,000 clones, with around 85% occurring only once. Sequencing used lung tumor tissue. The origin of the receptors is a human donor with non-small cell lung cancer.

This sequence joins TRBV27 and TRBJ2-4; no clear D gene. The V end was cut by 4 bases, the J end by 0 bases, with 13 bases between. Per the germline V gene, CDR1 is MNHEY and CDR2 is SMNVEV (reference sequence). CDR3 size: 16 residues. As DNA, the CDR3 is TGTGCCAGCAGTTCGACGAAGGAGCTAGCCAAAAACATTCAGTACTTC. It encodes CASSSTKELAKNIQYF.

This chain connects TRBV6-1 to TRBJ2-3; no firm D call. Germline CDR1 and CDR2: MNHNS and SASEGT. The CDR3 contains 11 residues. V was cut by 5 bases and J by 5 bases, with 5 bases left in between. The CDR3 protein is CASSLLDTQYF. CDR3 bases: TGTGCCAGCAGTTTATTAGATACGCAGTATTTT.

The V gene is TRBV5-8, the J gene TRBJ1-3; D not resolved. V gave up 0 bases and J gave up 7 bases, with 5 bases separating them. Germline V lookup: CDR1 SGHTS, CDR2 YDEGEE. This CDR3 has 12 residues. As DNA, the CDR3 is TGTGCCAGCAGCTTGGCTAGGAACACCATATATTTT. Translation: CASSLARNTIYF.

The chain recombines TRBV19 with TRBJ1-1; D gene uncertain. The CDR3 contains 13 residues. V gave up 0 bases and J gave up 10 bases, with 12 bases separating them. CDR1 is LNHDA, CDR2 SQIVND, per germline (reference sequence). The CDR3 nucleotides are TGTGCCAGTAGTATAGAGAGGAAGAGAGGAGCTTTCTTT. Its translation: CASSIERKRGAFF.

The chain recombines TRBV18 with TRBJ2-7; 8 bases fit TRBD1. Germline assignment: CDR1 KGHSH and CDR2 LQKENI. CDR3 length: 14 amino acids. The J segment lost 3 bases and the V segment lost 0 bases, leaving 1 base of the junction unmatched. The CDR3, as DNA: TGTGCCAGCTCACCACCCACAGGGGGCTACGAGCAGTACTTC. Amino acid sequence: CASSPPTGGYEQYF.

The chain combines TRBV28 with TRBJ1-5, with 8 bases matching TRBD1. Germline loops: CDR1 MDHEN, CDR2 SYDVKM. This CDR3 spans 17 amino acids. With V trimmed by 0 bases and J by 4 bases, 8 bases remained unmatched. The CDR3 bases are TGTGCCAGCAGTTTATGGGGAGGGGGGACAGGTAATCAGCCCCAGCATTTT. It yields the protein CASSLWGGGTGNQPQHF.

The V gene is TRBV25-1, the J gene TRBJ2-5; TRBD2 aligns across 8 bases. CDR3 length equals 14 residues. Trimming at V came to 1 base and at J to 4 bases, leaving 2 bases not matched to a gene. Germline V gene lookup returns CDR1 MGHDK and CDR2 SYGVNS. The chain's CDR3 is CASSELSGRETQYF. In DNA, the CDR3 is TGTGCCAGCAGTGAATTAAGCGGGAGAGAGACCCAGTACTTC.